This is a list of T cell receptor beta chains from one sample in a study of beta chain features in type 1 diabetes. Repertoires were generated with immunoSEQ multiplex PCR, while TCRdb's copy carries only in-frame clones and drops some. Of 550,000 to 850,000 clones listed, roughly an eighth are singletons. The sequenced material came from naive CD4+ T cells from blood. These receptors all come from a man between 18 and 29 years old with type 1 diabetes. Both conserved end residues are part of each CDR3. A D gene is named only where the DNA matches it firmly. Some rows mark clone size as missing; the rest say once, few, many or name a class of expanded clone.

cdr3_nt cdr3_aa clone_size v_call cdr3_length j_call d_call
TGTGCCAGCAGTTACGGTTTGGGGGGGAGCACAGATACGCAGTATTTT CASSYGLGGSTDTQYF few TRBV6-5 16 TRBJ2-3 TRBD2
TGTGCCAGCAGTCCCACAGGGCCGGAGACCCAGTACTTC CASSPTGPETQYF - TRBV25-1 13 TRBJ2-5 -
TGCAGTGCTACGCGAGATACGCAGTATTTT CSATRDTQYF - TRBV20-1 10 TRBJ2-3 -
TGTGCCAGCTCACCGCCCGGACAGTTCTACGAGCAGTACTTC CASSPPGQFYEQYF few TRBV18 14 TRBJ2-7 -
TGTGCCAGCAGTGAGTTCCGGGACAGCCAGGGCATCAGCAATCAGCCCCAGCATTTT CASSEFRDSQGISNQPQHF - TRBV2 19 TRBJ1-5 TRBD1
TGTGCCAGCAGCCGGGATTCCCTCAGGCTGTATGGCTACACCTTC CASSRDSLRLYGYTF - TRBV27 15 TRBJ1-2 -
TGTGCCAGCAGCCGATCAGCGGGGGGGAAGGGCGAGCAGTACTTC CASSRSAGGKGEQYF - TRBV7-8 15 TRBJ2-7 TRBD2
TGTGCCAGTAGTATAATGGTTGACGGCCAGCCCCAGCATTTT CASSIMVDGQPQHF once TRBV19 14 TRBJ1-5 -
TGCGCCAGCAGCTTGGGACAAGACATTCAGTACTTC CASSLGQDIQYF - TRBV5-1 12 TRBJ2-4 -
TGTGCCAGTGGAGATCAGCCCCAGCATTTT CASGDQPQHF once TRBV28 10 TRBJ1-5 -
TGTGCCAGCTCACAGGCCTCTTCCACTGAAGCTTTCTTT CASSQASSTEAFF few TRBV18 13 TRBJ1-1 -
TGTGCCAGCAGCCCCGACAGGGTGAACACCGGGGAGCTGTTTTTT CASSPDRVNTGELFF few TRBV28 15 TRBJ2-2 TRBD1
TGTGCCAGCAGTTTACGACACGTAGCTAACACCGGGGAGCTGTTTTTT CASSLRHVANTGELFF - TRBV28 16 TRBJ2-2 -
TGTGCCATCAGTGATGGACACCCTCGGGGCGGCACTGAAGCTTTCTTT CAISDGHPRGGTEAFF - TRBV10-3 16 TRBJ1-1 -
TGTGCCATCAGTGGAGGACAGCTGTACAATGAGCAGTTCTTC CAISGGQLYNEQFF few TRBV10-3 14 TRBJ2-1 -
TGTGCCAGCAGCTTAGGGGAGGCGGAGACCCAGTACTTC CASSLGEAETQYF - TRBV11-2 13 TRBJ2-5 -
TGTGCCAGCAGTGAAGGGACAGGTGAGCAGTTCTTC CASSEGTGEQFF - TRBV2 12 TRBJ2-1 TRBD1
TGTGCCAGCAGCTTAGCGGCGGGGGTAGTCCAAGAGACCCAGTACTTC CASSLAAGVVQETQYF - TRBV7-9 16 TRBJ2-5 TRBD2
TGCGCCAGCAGCCAAGACCATTGGGAGACCCAGTACTTC CASSQDHWETQYF few TRBV4-1 13 TRBJ2-5 -
TGCGCCAGCAGCCCCAGGTCTAGCTCCTACAATGAGCAGTTCTTC CASSPRSSSYNEQFF few TRBV5-1 15 TRBJ2-1 -